Presented here are 29 T cell receptor beta chains from one specimen sequenced in a study of T cell clones after liver transplantation. Measured with immunoSEQ multiplex PCR; TCRdb has only the in-frame clones, and not every one. The sample carries some 9,400 clones, about 80% recorded once. The specimen was CD8+ T cells from blood, collected before liver transplant. The receptors shown here come from a human donor who received a liver transplant.

The rearrangement links TRBV9 to TRBJ2-7; 11 nucleotides match TRBD2. J gave up 4 bases and V 0 bases, and 9 bases lay outside the gene matches. Germline lookup yields CDR1 SGDLS and CDR2 YYNGEE. This CDR3 is built from 17 residues. The chain's CDR3 is CASSVGDSLAGVYEQYF. CDR3 DNA sequence: TGTGCCAGCAGCGTAGGGGACTCACTAGCGGGAGTTTACGAGCAGTACTTC.

This clone was seen only a few times. The chain carries TRBV7-9 and TRBJ2-7, with D perhaps matching TRBD2 (6 bases). V lost 8 bases, J lost 6 bases, and 14 bases lay in between. Germline V CDR1 and CDR2: SEHNR, FQNEAQ (reference sequence). The CDR3 extends over 12 amino acids. The CDR3 spells CASGGLRVEQYF. CDR3 bases: TGTGCCAGCGGAGGGTTAAGGGTCGAGCAGTACTTC.

The rearrangement joins TRBV5-1 to TRBJ1-2; unclear D gene. This CDR3 spans 18 amino acids. Germline loops: CDR1 SGHRS, CDR2 YFSETQ. Trimming took off 2 bases at V and 4 bases at J, with 24 bases between the two ends. CDR3 residues: CASSFTSPGTELSYGYTF. The CDR3 bases are TGCGCCAGCAGCTTCACATCCCCTGGAACTGAACTTAGCTATGGCTACACCTTC.

The chain joins TRBV27 to TRBJ2-1; a weak D match, TRBD1 (6 bases). Germline values: CDR1 MNHEY, CDR2 SMNVEV (reference sequence). Deletions cut 5 bases from V and 3 bases from J, with 14 bases between. The CDR3 loop spans 15 amino acids. The CDR3 loop is CASSLSTGYYNEQFF. CDR3 nucleotide sequence: TGTGCCAGCAGTCTTTCGACAGGATACTACAATGAGCAGTTCTTC.

This clone came up once. The rearrangement joins TRBV9 to TRBJ2-3, with 10 nucleotides matching TRBD1. This CDR3 has 17 residues. V gave up 3 bases and J gave up 5 bases; unmatched junction bases: 12. Germline CDR1 is SGDLS and CDR2 is YYNGEE. In DNA, the CDR3 is TGTGCCAGCAGCGCTGATTCGACAGGGGGCTACGAAGATACGCAGTATTTT. It is translated as CASSADSTGGYEDTQYF.

This chain joins TRBV27 and TRBJ2-5; 7 bases line up with TRBD1. The J call may be mistaken, given a closer DNA end match to TRBJ2-7. CDR3 length: 13 amino acids. Germline assignment: CDR1 MNHEY and CDR2 SMNVEV (reference sequence). CDR3 coding DNA: TGTGCCAGCAGTTCTCACTCAGGGGGCGAGCAGTACTTC. Its translation: CASSSHSGGEQYF.

CDR3 region: CASSWRHRQEVRNNEQFF. In nucleotides, the CDR3 is TGCGCCAGCAGCTGGAGACATAGACAGGAGGTCCGGAACAATGAGCAGTTCTTC. V usage is TRBV5-1 and J usage is TRBJ2-1; weak D call: TRBD1 (6 bases). There are 18 residues in the CDR3. The V end lost 3 bases, the J end lost 5 bases, and 24 bases lay between the germline ends. In germline, CDR1 is SGHRS, CDR2 YFSETQ.

The rearrangement joins TRBV6-6 to TRBJ1-5; no firm D call. V was pared by 0 bases and J by 5 bases, with 8 bases between. The germline gives CDR1 MNHNY, CDR2 SVGAGI (reference sequence). The CDR3 extends over 14 amino acids. The CDR3 coding sequence is TGTGCCAGCAGTTACTCGGGAGGTCATCAGCCCCAGCATTTT. It specifies CASSYSGGHQPQHF.

V usage is TRBV7-6 and J usage is TRBJ1-1; no firm D call. This CDR3 is 14 amino acids long. The germline V and J ends were trimmed by 1 base and 5 bases, with 11 bases remaining between them. Germline V gene lookup returns CDR1 SGHVS and CDR2 FNYEAQ. The CDR3 region is CASSLGQAGTEAFF. In DNA, the CDR3 is TGTGCCAGCAGCTTAGGCCAGGCGGGGACTGAAGCTTTCTTT.

This clone was counted only a few times. The chain employs TRBV7-9 and TRBJ2-1; D may be TRBD1 (6 bases). Germline V gene data show CDR1 as SEHNR and CDR2 as FQNEAQ (reference sequence). Trimming shortened V by 4 bases and J by 7 bases, and 14 bases separated the two germline ends. The CDR3 runs to 14 residues. The CDR3 loop is CASSSPGTQNEQFF. The CDR3 bases are TGTGCCAGCAGCTCCCCCGGGACACAGAATGAGCAGTTCTTC. The variable domain in full, completed from reference TRBV7-9 and TRBJ2-1, reads DTGVSQNPRHKITKRGQNVTFRCDPISEHNRLYWYRQTLGQGPEFLTYFQNEAQLEKSRLLSDRFSAERPKGSFSTLEIQRTEQGDSAMYLCASSSPGTQNEQFFGPGTRLTVL.

The rearrangement uses TRBV6-1 and TRBJ2-7; 7 positions agree with TRBD1. The length of the CDR3 is 14 residues. Looked up from germline, CDR1 is MNHNS and CDR2 is SASEGT. The V segment lost 4 bases and the J segment 2 bases; nucleotides outside the gene matches: 5. The chain's CDR3 is CASSVGTEAYEQYF. The CDR3 bases are TGTGCCAGCAGTGTCGGGACAGAGGCCTACGAGCAGTACTTC.

This clone was picked up a small number of times. The V call is TRBV7-6, the J call TRBJ1-2; TRBD1 aligns across 7 bases. Germline assignment: CDR1 SGHVS and CDR2 FNYEAQ. After removal of 1 base from V and 6 bases from J, the junction contained 2 bases not matched to a gene. The CDR3 totals 13 residues. The CDR3: CASSLGQGNGYTF. The DNA of the CDR3 is TGTGCCAGCAGCTTAGGACAGGGAAATGGCTACACCTTC.

The chain employs TRBV27 and TRBJ2-1; TRBD2 aligns across 11 bases. Germline V gene sequence: CDR1 MNHEY, CDR2 SMNVEV (reference sequence). The CDR3 has 16 residues. The trim removed 6 bases at V and 4 bases at J, leaving 8 bases unmatched. The CDR3 DNA reads as TGTGCCAGCAGCCTCGGGACTAGCGGAGGTTACAATGAGCAGTTCTTC. Protein sequence: CASSLGTSGGYNEQFF.

The chain recombines TRBV9 with TRBJ2-1; D tentatively reads TRBD1 or TRBD2 (5 bases each). The CDR3 contains 13 residues. Germline CDR1 reads SGDLS; CDR2 reads YYNGEE. V dropped 0 bases and J dropped 6 bases, with 7 bases sitting between them. The CDR3 DNA reads TGTGCCAGCAGCGTAGGGGGGTCCAATGAGCAGTTCTTC. Translation: CASSVGGSNEQFF.

The V and J genes are TRBV7-8 and TRBJ1-1, with D unclear. Germline-derived CDR1 and CDR2 are SGHVS and FQNEAQ. The CDR3 is 12 amino acids. The V end lost 1 base, the J end lost 5 bases, and 5 bases lay between the germline ends. This CDR3 reads CASSLVLTEAFF. CDR3 nucleotide sequence: TGTGCCAGCAGCTTAGTGCTAACTGAAGCTTTCTTT.

V usage is TRBV29-1 and J usage is TRBJ2-1; TRBD1 matches 11 bases. Per the germline V gene, CDR1 is SQVTM and CDR2 is ANQGSEA. Losses at the gene ends were 7 bases for V and 7 bases for J; bases not matched to a gene: 6. The CDR3 totals 13 residues. CDR3 nucleotide sequence: TGCAGCGCTCTGGGACAGGGGGGGAATGAGCAGTTCTTC. Its protein is CSALGQGGNEQFF.

This chain connects TRBV15 to TRBJ2-3; a weak D match, TRBD1 (6 bases). The V gene's germline CDR1 is LNHNV and CDR2 YYDKDF (reference sequence). Trimming left V 6 bases short and J 2 bases short, with 21 bases between. The CDR3 covers 17 residues. The CDR3 DNA sequence: TGTGCCACCAGGCCACCGATGACAGGACCAGCCACAGATACGCAGTATTTT. Protein: CATRPPMTGPATDTQYF. Full variable domain (remainder filled in from reference TRBV15 and TRBJ2-3): DAMVIQNPRYQVTQFGKPVTLSCSQTLNHNVMYWYQQKSSQAPKLLFHYYDKDFNNEADTPDNFQSRRPNTSFCFLDIRSPGLGDTAMYLCATRPPMTGPATDTQYFGPGTRLTVL.

The chain recombines TRBV27 with TRBJ2-1; 8 nucleotides agree with TRBD2. CDR1 and CDR2 (germline): MNHEY, SMNVEV (reference sequence). J gave up 4 bases and V 2 bases, and 7 bases lay outside the gene matches. This CDR3 has 16 residues. For the CDR3, the DNA is TGTGCCAGCAGTTTACCCGGACTAGCCGATTACAATGAGCAGTTCTTC. It codes for CASSLPGLADYNEQFF.

The genes are TRBV2 and TRBJ1-1; TRBD1 aligns across 11 bases. Germline assignment: CDR1 SNHLY and CDR2 FYNNEI. The V gene end was trimmed by 4 bases and the J gene end by 3 bases; junction bases not matched to a gene: 1. CDR3 length: 14 residues. The CDR3 loop is CASSGGQGDTEAFF. In DNA, the CDR3 is TGTGCCAGCAGTGGGGGACAGGGGGACACTGAAGCTTTCTTT.

The chain has TRBV4-1 and TRBJ1-1, with D perhaps matching TRBD1 (6 bases). CDR1 and CDR2 (germline): MGHRA, YSYEKL. Between the trimmed V and J ends, which lost 1 base and 0 bases, there was a span of 12 bases. The CDR3 spans 16 residues. The chain's CDR3 is CASSQVQGRMNTEAFF. In DNA form, the CDR3 reads TGCGCCAGCAGCCAAGTCCAGGGGAGGATGAACACTGAAGCTTTCTTT.

This clone was observed a single time. The chain links TRBV11-2 to TRBJ2-1, with 12 nucleotides matching TRBD2. Looked up from germline, CDR1 is SGHAT and CDR2 is FQNNGV. After removal of 8 bases from V and 10 bases from J, the junction contained 9 bases not matched to a gene. CDR3 length equals 14 residues. The CDR3 protein is CASLGTSGLAEQFF. The CDR3 nucleotides read TGTGCCAGCCTCGGGACTAGCGGGTTGGCCGAGCAGTTCTTC. Filled out from reference TRBV11-2 and TRBJ2-1, the complete variable domain reads EAGVAQSPRYKIIEKRQSVAFWCNPISGHATLYWYQQILGQGPKLLIQFQNNGVVDDSQLPKDRFSAERLKGVDSTLKIQPAKLEDSAVYLCASLGTSGLAEQFFGPGTRLTVL.

The chain uses TRBV14 and TRBJ2-1, with D maybe TRBD1 (6 bases). Germline CDR1 reads SGHDN; CDR2 reads FVKESK. Deletions cut 6 bases from V and 2 bases from J, with 14 bases between. CDR3 length: 15 amino acids. The CDR3: CASSTDRTAYNEQFF. Here the CDR3 DNA reads TGTGCCAGCAGTACAGACAGGACGGCCTACAATGAGCAGTTCTTC.

This clone is a singleton in its sample. The chain employs TRBV27 and TRBJ1-2, with 7 nucleotides matching TRBD1. The J segment lost 2 bases and the V segment lost 5 bases, leaving 8 bases of the junction unmatched. CDR1 is MNHEY and CDR2 is SMNVEV in the germline V gene (reference sequence). The CDR3 totals 15 residues. The CDR3 DNA reads TGTGCCAGCAGTCTCTCAGGGGGAGGAAACTATGGCTACACCTTC. Translated: CASSLSGGGNYGYTF.

The genes are TRBV13 and TRBJ1-1, with 9 bases lining up with TRBD1. The J segment lost 4 bases and the V segment lost 5 bases, leaving 8 bases of the junction unmatched. Germline V CDR1 and CDR2: PRHDT, FYEKMQ (reference sequence). This CDR3 contains 15 residues. The CDR3 is CASSNTGGMGTEAFF. CDR3 nucleotide sequence: TGTGCCAGCAGCAACACAGGGGGCATGGGCACTGAAGCTTTCTTT.

The chain carries TRBV19 and TRBJ1-2; no reliable D call. V lost 3 bases to trimming and J lost 5 bases, with 19 bases between them. Germline V lookup: CDR1 LNHDA, CDR2 SQIVND (reference sequence). The CDR3 has 16 amino acids. The CDR3 DNA reads TGTGCCAGTAGTATCCCTGGGGAACCCTCGACATATGGCTACACCTTC. This codes for CASSIPGEPSTYGYTF.

The chain joins TRBV13 to TRBJ2-1, with TRBD2 identical over 12 bases. The CDR3 runs 15 residues. CDR1 and CDR2 (germline): PRHDT, FYEKMQ (reference sequence). V dropped 5 bases and J dropped 5; count of bases not matched to a gene: 4. The CDR3 loop reads CASSTRTSGDNEQFF. In nucleotides, the CDR3 is TGTGCCAGCAGCACAAGGACTAGCGGGGACAATGAGCAGTTCTTC.

The chain uses TRBV27 and TRBJ2-7; no firm D call. V was clipped by 6 bases and J by 3 bases, with 12 bases between them. The CDR3 has 13 amino acids. CDR1 and CDR2 (germline): MNHEY, SMNVEV (reference sequence). In nucleotides, the CDR3 is TGTGCCAGCAGGAGCGCGAACATCTACGAGCAGTACTTC. Translating it yields CASRSANIYEQYF.

The gene calls are TRBV4-1 and TRBJ1-5; D might be TRBD1 (5 bases). V lost 0 bases, J lost 8 bases, and 11 bases lay in between. The CDR3 sequence is 14 residues long. Germline CDR1 MGHRA, CDR2 YSYEKL. The CDR3 bases are TGCGCCAGCAGCCAAGAGCCAGGGACGGAGCCCCAGCATTTT. Protein sequence: CASSQEPGTEPQHF.

The V and J genes are TRBV5-6 and TRBJ2-7; D is ambiguous. The CDR3 has 13 residues. The germline V and J ends were trimmed by 4 bases and 4 bases, with 12 bases remaining between them. Germline loops: CDR1 SGHDT, CDR2 YYEEEE. This chain's CDR3 is CASSPNPQYEQYF. CDR3 bases: TGTGCCAGCAGCCCGAACCCCCAGTACGAGCAGTACTTC.